This T cell receptor beta chain was identified in a study of T cell responses to AZD1222 COVID-19 vaccine. About the study: Pooled in the analysis were second doses at about 4 or about 12 weeks. Study-level findings and limits: Repertoires in all cases were sampled only once the peak T cell response had passed. Donors were largely white British and mainly female; clonal diversity was possibly underestimated. Only a handful of AZD1222 recipients were seropositive at baseline.

Regarding this clone: As yet, its antigen is unknown.

Looked up from germline, CDR1 is MNHEY and CDR2 is SVGAGI. V lost 7 bases and J lost 5, with 11 bases in between. CDR3 length: 12 residues. Using immunoSEQ multiplex PCR, the repertoire was profiled, and TCRdb retains in-frame clones only, with some absent. The data hold some 140,000 clones, with around 90% observed a single time. The sequenced sample was peripheral blood, obtained on day 0 of AZD1222 vaccination. V and J are TRBV6-5 and TRBJ1-1; D is unresolved. The clonotype was recovered from an adult in good health. The CDR3 is CASMTRTTEAFF. The CDR3 DNA sequence: TGTGCCAGCATGACACGGACGACTGAAGCTTTCTTT.